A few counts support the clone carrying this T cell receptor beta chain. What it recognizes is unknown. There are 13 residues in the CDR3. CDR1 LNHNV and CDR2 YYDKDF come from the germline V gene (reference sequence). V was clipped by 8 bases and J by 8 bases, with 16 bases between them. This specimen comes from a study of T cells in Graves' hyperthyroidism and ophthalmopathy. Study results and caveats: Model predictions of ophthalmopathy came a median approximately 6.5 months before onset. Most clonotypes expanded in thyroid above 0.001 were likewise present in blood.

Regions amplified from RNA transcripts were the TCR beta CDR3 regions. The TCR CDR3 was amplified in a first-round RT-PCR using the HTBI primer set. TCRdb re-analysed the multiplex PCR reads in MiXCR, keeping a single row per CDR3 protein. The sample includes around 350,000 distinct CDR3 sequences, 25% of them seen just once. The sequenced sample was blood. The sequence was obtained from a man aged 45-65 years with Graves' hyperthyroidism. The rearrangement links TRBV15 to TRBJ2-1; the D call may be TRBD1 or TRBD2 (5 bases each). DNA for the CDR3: TGTGCCACCCCCTTGGTGAGAGGGGATGAGCAGTTCTTC. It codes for CATPLVRGDEQFF.